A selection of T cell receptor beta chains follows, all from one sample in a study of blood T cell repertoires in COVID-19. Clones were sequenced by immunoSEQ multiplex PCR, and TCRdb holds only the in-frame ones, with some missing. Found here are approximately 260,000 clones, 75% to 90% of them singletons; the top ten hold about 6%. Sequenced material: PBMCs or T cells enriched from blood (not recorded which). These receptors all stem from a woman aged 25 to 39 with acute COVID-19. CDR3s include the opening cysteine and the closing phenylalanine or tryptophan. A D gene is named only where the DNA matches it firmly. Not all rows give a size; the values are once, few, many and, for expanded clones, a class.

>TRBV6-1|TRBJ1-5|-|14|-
TGTGCCAGCAGTGAAGGGCAGCGTAGCCAGCCCCAGCATTTT
CASSEGQRSQPQHF
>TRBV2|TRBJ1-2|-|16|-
TGTGCCACCGAGGAGATAGAGCCTTCTCCCTTCTATGGCTACACCTTC
CATEEIEPSPFYGYTF
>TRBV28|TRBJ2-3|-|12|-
TGTGCCAGCAGTTCACAGACAGATACGCAGTATTTT
CASSSQTDTQYF
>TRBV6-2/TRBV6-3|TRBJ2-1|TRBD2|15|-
TGTGCCAGCAGTTACTCACTAGCGGGAGTTGATGTGCAGTTCTTC
CASSYSLAGVDVQFF
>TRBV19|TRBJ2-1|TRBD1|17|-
TGTGCCAGTAGTGAACGGGGGACAGGGATTGTGTACAATGAGCAGTTCTTC
CASSERGTGIVYNEQFF
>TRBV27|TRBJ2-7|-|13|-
TGTGCCAGCAGTTTAGGGGGACAAAGCGAGCAGTACTTC
CASSLGGQSEQYF
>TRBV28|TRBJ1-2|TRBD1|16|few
TGTGCCAGCAGTATCCTCACGGGCAGGGGGATCTATGGCTACACCTTC
CASSILTGRGIYGYTF
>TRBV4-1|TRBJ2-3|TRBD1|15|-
TGCGCCAGCAGCCTACGGACAGGGGGGGGAGATACGCAGTATTTT
CASSLRTGGGDTQYF
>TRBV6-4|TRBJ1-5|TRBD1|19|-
TGTGCCAGCAGTGTTATGCCGACAGGGAGGAGTAGCGGCAATCAGCCCCAGCATTTT
CASSVMPTGRSSGNQPQHF
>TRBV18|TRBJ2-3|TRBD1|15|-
TGTGCCAGCTCACCCCGGGACAGGGTCGTAGATACGCAGTATTTT
CASSPRDRVVDTQYF
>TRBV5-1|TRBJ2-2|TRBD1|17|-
TGCGCCAGCAGCTTGGCTCCACAGGGGGCAGGCACCGGGGAGCTGTTTTTT
CASSLAPQGAGTGELFF
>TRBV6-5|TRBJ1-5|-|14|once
TGTGCCAGCATCCTCCACCAGGGCAATCAGCCCCAGCATTTT
CASILHQGNQPQHF
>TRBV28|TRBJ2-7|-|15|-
TGTGCCAGCAGTACACTAGGGCCTCTTGACTACGAGCAGTACTTC
CASSTLGPLDYEQYF
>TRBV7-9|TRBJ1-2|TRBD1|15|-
TGTGCCAGCAGCCCAGCATGGACAGGGGGCTATGGCTACACCTTC
CASSPAWTGGYGYTF
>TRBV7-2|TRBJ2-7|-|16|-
TGTGCCAGCAGCTTCCTTGGTGGGCACGACTCCTACGAGCAGTACTTC
CASSFLGGHDSYEQYF
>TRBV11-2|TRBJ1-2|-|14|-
TGTGCCAGCAGCCCGGGGGGAAACAACTATGGCTACACCTTC
CASSPGGNNYGYTF
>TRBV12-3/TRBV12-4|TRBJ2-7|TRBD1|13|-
TGTGCCAGCAGTTCCGGACAGGGCTACGAGCAGTACTTC
CASSSGQGYEQYF
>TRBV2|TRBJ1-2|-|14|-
TGTGCCAGCACCCCAACAACCGTTAACTATGGCTACACCTTC
CASTPTTVNYGYTF
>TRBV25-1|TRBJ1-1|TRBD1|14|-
TGTGCCAGCAGTGAAGACAGGGGGAACACTGAAGCTTTCTTT
CASSEDRGNTEAFF
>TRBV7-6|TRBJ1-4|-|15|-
TGTGCCAGCAGCAAGAATCCGGGAACTAATGAAAAACTGTTTTTT
CASSKNPGTNEKLFF
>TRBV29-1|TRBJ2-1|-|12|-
TGCAGCGTTGTTGGGCTAGCAAATGAGCAGTTCTTC
CSVVGLANEQFF
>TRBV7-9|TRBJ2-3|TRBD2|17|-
TGTGCCAGCAGCAGGACTAGCGGCCTTTTGAGGACAGATACGCAGTATTTT
CASSRTSGLLRTDTQYF
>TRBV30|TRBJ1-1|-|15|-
TGTGCCTGGAGCAGTTGGGGGGGACGAAGCACTGAAGCTTTCTTT
CAWSSWGGRSTEAFF
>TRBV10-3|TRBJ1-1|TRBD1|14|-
TGTGCCATCAGTGACGGGACAGGGAGGAACAAAGCTTTCTTT
CAISDGTGRNKAFF
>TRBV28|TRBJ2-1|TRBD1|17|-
TGTGCCAGCACCATCCTCGGGACAGGGGGTTCCTACAATGAGCAGTTCTTC
CASTILGTGGSYNEQFF
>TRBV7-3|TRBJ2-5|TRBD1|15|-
TGTGCCAGCAGCTTAGCAGGGGGAAGCCAAGAGACCCAGTACTTC
CASSLAGGSQETQYF
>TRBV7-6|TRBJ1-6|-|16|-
TGTGCCAGCAGCTCTGTGTGGGGCGAAAGGAGTTCACCCCTCCACTTT
CASSSVWGERSSPLHF
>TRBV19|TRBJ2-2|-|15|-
TGTGCCAGTAGTATATCCGGGACTGCGACCGGGGAGCTGTTTTTT
CASSISGTATGELFF
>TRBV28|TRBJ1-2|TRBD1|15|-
TGTGCCAGCAGTTCCCCTATACAGGGGAGAGATGGCTACACCTTC
CASSSPIQGRDGYTF
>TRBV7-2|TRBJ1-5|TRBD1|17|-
TGTGCCAGCAGCTTAGGTCAGGGGGCAGATGGCAATCAGCCCCAGCATTTT
CASSLGQGADGNQPQHF
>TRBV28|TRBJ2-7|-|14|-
TGTGCCAGCAGTCCCCACAGGGGAGGCAGCGAGCAGTACTTC
CASSPHRGGSEQYF
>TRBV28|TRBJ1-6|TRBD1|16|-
TGTGCCAGCAGTTTATGGGACAGGGGAGCAGGATCACCCCTCCACTTT
CASSLWDRGAGSPLHF
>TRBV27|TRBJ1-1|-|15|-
-
CASSSSTGPNTEAFF
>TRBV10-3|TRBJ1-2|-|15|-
TGTGCCTCCACATCGCAAGGGACTCCGTGGGATGGCTACACCTTC
CASTSQGTPWDGYTF
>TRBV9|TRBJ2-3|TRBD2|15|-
TGTGCCAGCAGCGCGGGACTAGCCCCACCAGATACGCAGTATTTT
CASSAGLAPPDTQYF
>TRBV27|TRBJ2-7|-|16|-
TGTGCCAGCAGCCCCTCGACAGGCTTCGTACTCTACGAGCAGTACTTC
CASSPSTGFVLYEQYF
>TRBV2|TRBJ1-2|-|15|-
TGTGCCAGCAGTGAATCGCGGGGTAAGAACTATGGCTACACCTTC
CASSESRGKNYGYTF
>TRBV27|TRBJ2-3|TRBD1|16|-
TGTGCCAGCACCAAAAGGGGACAGGGGGCCACAGATACGCAGTATTTT
CASTKRGQGATDTQYF
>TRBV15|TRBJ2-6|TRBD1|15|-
TGTGCCACCAGCAGAGGGACAGGGAATCCCAACGTCCTGACTTTC
CATSRGTGNPNVLTF
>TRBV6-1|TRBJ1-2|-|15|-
TGTGCCAGCAGTGATCGGGGGGCCGGAGGTTCTGGCTACACCTTC
CASSDRGAGGSGYTF
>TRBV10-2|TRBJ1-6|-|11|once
TGCGCCAGCAGCCCCGGTTCACCCCTCCACTTT
CASSPGSPLHF
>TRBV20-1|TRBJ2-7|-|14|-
TGCAGTGCTATTGACCAAACGGGTTCCTACGAGCAGTACTTC
CSAIDQTGSYEQYF
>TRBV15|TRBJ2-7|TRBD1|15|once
TGTGCCACCAGCAGCCCCGGGACAGGGCTCAGCGAGCAGTACTTC
CATSSPGTGLSEQYF
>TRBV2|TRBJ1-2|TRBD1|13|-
TGTGCCAGCACCCTGGGACAGCCCTATGGCTACACCTTC
CASTLGQPYGYTF
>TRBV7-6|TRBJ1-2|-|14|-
TGTGCCAGCAGCTCGGACACCGCTAACTATGGCTACACCTTC
CASSSDTANYGYTF
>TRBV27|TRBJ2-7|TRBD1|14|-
TGTGCCAGCAGTTCAAGGGACAGAACCTACGAGCAGTACTTC
CASSSRDRTYEQYF
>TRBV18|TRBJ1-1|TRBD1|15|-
TGTGCCAGCTCACTCCGGACAGGGGAGAACACTGAAGCTTTCTTT
CASSLRTGENTEAFF
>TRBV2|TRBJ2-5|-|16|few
TGTGCCAGCAGTGAACCGTTACAGGGTCCCATGGAGACCCAGTACTTC
CASSEPLQGPMETQYF
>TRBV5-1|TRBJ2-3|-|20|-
TGCGCCAGCAGCTTGGCCGAATTGGGATTTCGCCGGGGAAACACAGATACGCAGTATTTT
CASSLAELGFRRGNTDTQYF
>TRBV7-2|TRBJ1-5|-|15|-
TGTGCCAGCAGCTTAGTTACAGGAAACAATCAGCCCCAGCATTTT
CASSLVTGNNQPQHF